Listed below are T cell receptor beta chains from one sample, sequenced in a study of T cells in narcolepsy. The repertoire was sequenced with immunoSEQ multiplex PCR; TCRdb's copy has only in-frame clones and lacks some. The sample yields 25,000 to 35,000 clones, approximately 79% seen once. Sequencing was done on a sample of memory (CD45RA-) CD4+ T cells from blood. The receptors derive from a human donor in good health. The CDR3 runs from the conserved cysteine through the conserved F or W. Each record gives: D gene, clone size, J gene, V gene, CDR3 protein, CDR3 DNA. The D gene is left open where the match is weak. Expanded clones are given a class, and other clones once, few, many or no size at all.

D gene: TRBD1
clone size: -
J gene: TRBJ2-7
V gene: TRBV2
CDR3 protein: CASSASPGQGTEQYF
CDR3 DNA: TGTGCCAGCAGCGCAAGCCCGGGACAGGGGACCGAGCAGTACTTC

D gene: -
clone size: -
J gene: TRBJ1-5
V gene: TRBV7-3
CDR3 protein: CASSLGGPGVDYSNQPQHF
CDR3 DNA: TGTGCCAGCAGCTTAGGGGGACCCGGAGTGGACTATAGCAATCAGCCCCAGCATTTT

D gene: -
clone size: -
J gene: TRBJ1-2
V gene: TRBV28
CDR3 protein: CASGSSGRIDTF
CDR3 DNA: TGTGCCAGCGGTTCGTCAGGGAGAATCGACACCTTC

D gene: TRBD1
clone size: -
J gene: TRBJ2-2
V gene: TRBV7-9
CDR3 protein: CASSSRDRGNTGELFF
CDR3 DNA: TGTGCCAGCAGCTCCCGGGACAGGGGGAACACCGGGGAGCTGTTTTTT

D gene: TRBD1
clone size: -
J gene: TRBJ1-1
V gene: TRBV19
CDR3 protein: CASRSPGQGAEAFF
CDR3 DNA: TGTGCCAGTAGATCGCCGGGACAGGGCGCTGAAGCTTTCTTT

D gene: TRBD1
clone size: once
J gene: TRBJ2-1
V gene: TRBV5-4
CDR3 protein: CASSLGGQGAGEQFF
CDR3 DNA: TGTGCCAGCAGCTTGGGAGGACAGGGGGCCGGTGAGCAGTTCTTC

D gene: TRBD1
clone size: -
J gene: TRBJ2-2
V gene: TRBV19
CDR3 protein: CASSPGQGMTGELFF
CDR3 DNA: TGTGCCAGTAGCCCGGGACAGGGAATGACCGGGGAGCTGTTTTTT

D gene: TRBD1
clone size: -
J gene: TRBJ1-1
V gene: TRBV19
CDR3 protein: CASRGQDMNTEAFF
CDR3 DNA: TGTGCCAGTAGGGGACAGGACATGAACACTGAAGCTTTCTTT

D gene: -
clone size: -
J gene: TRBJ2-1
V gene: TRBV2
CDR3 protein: CASSQRNEQFF
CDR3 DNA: TGTGCCAGCAGCCAGAGGAATGAGCAGTTCTTC

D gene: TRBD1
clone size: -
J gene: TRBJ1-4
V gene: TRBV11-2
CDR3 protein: CASSIGQGVTTNEKLFF
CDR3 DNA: TGTGCCAGCAGCATAGGACAGGGGGTTACAACTAATGAAAAACTGTTTTTT

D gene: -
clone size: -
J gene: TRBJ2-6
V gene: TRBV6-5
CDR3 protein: CASCKGGVGANVLTF
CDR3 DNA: TGTGCCAGCTGTAAGGGGGGCGTTGGGGCCAACGTCCTGACTTTC

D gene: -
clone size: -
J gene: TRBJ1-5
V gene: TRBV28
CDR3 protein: CASSRPSNQPQHF
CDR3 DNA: TGTGCCAGCTCAAGACCGAGCAATCAGCCCCAGCATTTT

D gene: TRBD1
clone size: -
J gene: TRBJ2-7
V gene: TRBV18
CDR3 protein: CASTTGQGYEQYF
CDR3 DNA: TGTGCCAGCACCACTGGACAGGGATACGAGCAGTACTTC

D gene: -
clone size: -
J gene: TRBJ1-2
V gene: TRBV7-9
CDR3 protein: CASAEGVNYGYTF
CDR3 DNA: TGTGCCAGCGCCGAAGGAGTTAACTATGGCTACACCTTC

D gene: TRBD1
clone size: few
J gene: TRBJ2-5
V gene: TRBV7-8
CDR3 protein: CASSSSRRQGAGETQYF
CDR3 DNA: TGTGCCAGCAGCTCGAGCCGACGACAGGGGGCTGGGGAGACCCAGTACTTC

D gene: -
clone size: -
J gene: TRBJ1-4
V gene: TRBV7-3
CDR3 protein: CASSCAHNEKLFF
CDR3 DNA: TGTGCCAGCAGCTGTGCCCATAATGAAAAACTGTTTTTT

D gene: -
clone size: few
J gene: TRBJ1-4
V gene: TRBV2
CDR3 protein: CASSEANRREKLFF
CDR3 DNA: TGTGCCAGCAGTGAGGCGAACCGTCGGGAAAAACTGTTTTTT

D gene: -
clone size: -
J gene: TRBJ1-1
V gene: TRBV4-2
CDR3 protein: CASSQGNTGTRSAFF
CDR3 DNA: TGTGCCAGCAGCCAAGGTAATACCGGGACCAGATCAGCTTTCTTT

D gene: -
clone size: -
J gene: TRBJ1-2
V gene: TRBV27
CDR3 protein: CASSSPVGGYTF
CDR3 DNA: TGTGCCAGCAGTTCCCCCGTGGGGGGCTACACCTTC

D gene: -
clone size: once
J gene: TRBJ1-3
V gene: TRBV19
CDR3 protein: CASKGTSSGNTIYF
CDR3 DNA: TGTGCCAGTAAGGGCACAAGCTCTGGAAACACCATATATTTT

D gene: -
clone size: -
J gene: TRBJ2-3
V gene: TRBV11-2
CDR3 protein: CASSLRVSLSDTQYF
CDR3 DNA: TGTGCCAGCAGCTTAAGGGTCAGTCTGTCAGATACGCAGTATTTT

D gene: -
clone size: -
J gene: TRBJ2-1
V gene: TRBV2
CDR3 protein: CATTGLAWGDEQFF
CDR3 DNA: TGTGCCACAACAGGGTTGGCCTGGGGGGATGAGCAGTTCTTC

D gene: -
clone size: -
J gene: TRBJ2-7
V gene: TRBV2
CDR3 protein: CASGTRSNAYEQYF
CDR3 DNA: TGTGCCAGCGGGACCCGTTCTAATGCCTACGAGCAGTACTTC

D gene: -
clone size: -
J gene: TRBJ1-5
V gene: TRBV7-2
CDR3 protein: CASSLVTGSRNQPQHF
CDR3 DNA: TGTGCCAGCAGCTTAGTAACGGGGTCGCGGAATCAGCCCCAGCATTTT

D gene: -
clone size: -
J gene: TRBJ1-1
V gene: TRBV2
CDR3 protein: CASSVVENTEAFF
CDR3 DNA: TGTGCCAGCAGTGTGGTGGAGAACACTGAAGCTTTCTTT

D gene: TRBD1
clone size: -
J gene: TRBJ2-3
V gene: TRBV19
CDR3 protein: CASSIGTGDTDTQYF
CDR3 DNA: TGTGCCAGTAGTATCGGGACAGGGGACACAGATACGCAGTATTTT

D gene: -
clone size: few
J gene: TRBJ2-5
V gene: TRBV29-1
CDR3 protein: CSALWSGGTETQYF
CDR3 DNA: TGCAGCGCCCTCTGGAGTGGGGGCACAGAGACCCAGTACTTC

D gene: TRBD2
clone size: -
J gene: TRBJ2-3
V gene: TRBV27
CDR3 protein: CASSSLAGGLTDTQYF
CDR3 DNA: TGTGCCAGCAGTTCACTAGCGGGGGGCCTCACAGATACGCAGTATTTT

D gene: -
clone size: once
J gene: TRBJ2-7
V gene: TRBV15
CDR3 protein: CATSGGGGQSSYEQYF
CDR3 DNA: TGTGCCACCAGCGGAGGAGGGGGACAGAGCTCCTACGAGCAGTACTTC

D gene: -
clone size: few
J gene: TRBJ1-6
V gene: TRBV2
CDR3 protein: CASSAPEPLHF
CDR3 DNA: TGTGCCAGCAGTGCCCCTGAACCCCTCCACTTT

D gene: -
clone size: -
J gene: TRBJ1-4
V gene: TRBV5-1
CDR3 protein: CASSLGQSPEKLFF
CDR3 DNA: TGCGCCAGCAGCTTGGGCCAGTCACCTGAAAAACTGTTTTTT

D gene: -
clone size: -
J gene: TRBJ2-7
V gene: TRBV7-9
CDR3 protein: CASSSFGLPDYEQYF
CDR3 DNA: TGTGCCAGCAGCTCCTTCGGACTACCTGACTACGAGCAGTACTTC

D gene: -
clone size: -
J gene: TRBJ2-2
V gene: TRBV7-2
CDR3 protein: CASSFGLYGELFF
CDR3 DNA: TGTGCCAGCAGCTTTGGACTATACGGGGAGCTGTTTTTT

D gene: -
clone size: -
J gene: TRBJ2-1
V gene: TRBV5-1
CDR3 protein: CASSSTDPRANEQFF
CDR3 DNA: TGCGCCAGCAGCTCAACCGATCCTCGAGCCAATGAGCAGTTCTTC

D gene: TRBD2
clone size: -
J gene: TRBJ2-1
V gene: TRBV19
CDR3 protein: CASSRGLAGNNEQFF
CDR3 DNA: TGTGCCAGTAGTAGGGGACTAGCGGGAAACAATGAGCAGTTCTTC

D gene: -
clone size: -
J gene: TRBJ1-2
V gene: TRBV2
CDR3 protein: CASSEWGVGGYTF
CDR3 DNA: TGTGCCAGCAGTGAATGGGGAGTAGGTGGCTACACCTTC

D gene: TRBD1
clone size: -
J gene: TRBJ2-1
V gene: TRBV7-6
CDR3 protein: CASSELSGQVNNEQFF
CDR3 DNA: TGTGCCAGCAGCGAGTTGTCGGGACAGGTTAACAATGAGCAGTTCTTC

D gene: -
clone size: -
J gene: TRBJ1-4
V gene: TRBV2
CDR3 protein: CASSALESAHEKLFF
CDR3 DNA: TGTGCCAGCAGTGCGCTCGAATCTGCTCATGAAAAACTGTTTTTT

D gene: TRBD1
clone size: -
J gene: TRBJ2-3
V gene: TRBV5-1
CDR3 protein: CASSSTPAGTGGGTDTQYF
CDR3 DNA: TGCGCCAGCAGCTCCACCCCCGCCGGGACAGGGGGCGGCACAGATACGCAGTATTTT

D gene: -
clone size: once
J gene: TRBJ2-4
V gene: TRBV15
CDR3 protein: CATSRGGSIQYF
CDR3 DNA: TGTGCCACCAGCAGAGGGGGGTCCATTCAGTACTTC

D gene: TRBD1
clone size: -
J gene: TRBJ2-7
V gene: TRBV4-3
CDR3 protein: CASSLGTDYEQYF
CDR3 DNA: TGCGCCAGCAGCCTTGGGACAGATTACGAGCAGTACTTC

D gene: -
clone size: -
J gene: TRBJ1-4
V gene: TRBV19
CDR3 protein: CASSIWTPAANEKLFF
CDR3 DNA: TGTGCCAGTAGTATCTGGACCCCGGCGGCTAATGAAAAACTGTTTTTT

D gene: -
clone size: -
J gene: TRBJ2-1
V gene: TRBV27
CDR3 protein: CASRDKATQPYNEQFF
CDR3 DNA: TGTGCCAGCAGGGATAAGGCGACCCAGCCCTACAATGAGCAGTTCTTC

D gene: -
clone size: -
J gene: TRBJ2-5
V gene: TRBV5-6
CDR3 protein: CASSLERIGPETQYF
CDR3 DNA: TGTGCCAGCAGCTTGGAACGTATAGGCCCAGAGACCCAGTACTTC

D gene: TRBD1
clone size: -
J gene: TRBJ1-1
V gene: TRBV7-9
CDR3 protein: CASSLRQGRNTEAFF
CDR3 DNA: TGTGCCAGCAGCCTTCGACAGGGAAGGAACACTGAAGCTTTCTTT

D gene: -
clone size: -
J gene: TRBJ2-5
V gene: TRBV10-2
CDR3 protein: CASSESSGEQETQYF
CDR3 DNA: TGCGCCAGCAGTGAGTCGAGTGGGGAACAAGAGACCCAGTACTTC

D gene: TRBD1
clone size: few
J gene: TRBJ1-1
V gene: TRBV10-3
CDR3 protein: CAISGPPGQGAEITEAFF
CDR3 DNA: TGTGCCATCAGTGGCCCCCCGGGACAGGGGGCAGAGATCACTGAAGCTTTCTTT

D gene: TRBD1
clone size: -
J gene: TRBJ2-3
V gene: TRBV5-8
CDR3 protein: CASKGTGNTQYF
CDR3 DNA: TGTGCCAGCAAGGGGACAGGGAATACGCAGTATTTT

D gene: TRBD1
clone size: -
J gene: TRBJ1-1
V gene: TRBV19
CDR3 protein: CASSRTGGTEAFF
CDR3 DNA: TGTGCCAGTAGTAGGACAGGGGGGACTGAAGCTTTCTTT

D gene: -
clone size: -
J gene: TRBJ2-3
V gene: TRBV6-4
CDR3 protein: CASSTTETDTQYF
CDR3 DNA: TGTGCCAGCAGTACGACCGAAACAGATACGCAGTATTTT

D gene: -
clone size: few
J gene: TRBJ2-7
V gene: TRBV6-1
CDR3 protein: CASTTSGITPYEQYF
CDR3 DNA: TGTGCCAGCACCACATCTGGGATAACCCCATACGAGCAGTACTTC

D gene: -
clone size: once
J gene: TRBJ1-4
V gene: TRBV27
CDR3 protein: CASRGSTDHHEKLFF
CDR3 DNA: TGTGCCAGCAGGGGGTCGACAGATCACCATGAAAAACTGTTTTTT

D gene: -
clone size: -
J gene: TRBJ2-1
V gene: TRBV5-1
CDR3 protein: CASSLRGGRGNNEQFF
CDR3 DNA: TGCGCCAGCAGCTTAAGGGGAGGACGGGGCAACAATGAGCAGTTCTTC